This T cell receptor (beta chain) stems from a study of control samples from healthy donors and cancer patients. Unmatched junction bases numbered 10, after V lost 5 bases and J lost 5 bases. There are 15 residues in the CDR3. The germline CDR1 and CDR2 sequences are MNHEY and SVGAGI. Repertoires were generated with immunoSEQ multiplex PCR, while TCRdb's copy carries only in-frame clones and drops some. The sample consists of around 130,000 clones, nearly 90% of them appearing once. The chain carries TRBV6-5 and TRBJ2-7, with TRBD1 matching over 9 bases. The source material was PBMCs. This TCR derives from a man aged 50-60 years with head and neck cancer. The CDR3 DNA is TGTGCCAGCAGTCAGCCGGGACAGGGTCCCCACGAGCAGTACTTC. Translation gives CASSQPGQGPHEQYF.